Listed below are T cell receptor beta chains from one sample, sequenced in a study of OX40 agonist ivuxolimab in advanced cancers. Here immunoSEQ multiplex PCR was the method, and the copy in TCRdb shows in-frame clones only, minus some. The top ten clones hold approximately 2.8% of a sample with tens of thousands of clones, around 80% of them seen once. The sequencing used CD4+ or CD8+ T cells sorted from blood, collected in a trial of the OX40 agonist ivuxolimab. The receptors were sampled from an adult with an advanced solid tumor such as melanoma, head and neck, liver or kidney cancer. Both conserved end residues are part of each CDR3. A D gene is named only where the DNA matches it firmly. Only some rows state a clone size, as once, few, many or a class for expanded clones.

D gene	V gene	clone size	J gene	CDR3 DNA	CDR3 protein
TRBD1	TRBV6-6	.	TRBJ1-1	TGTGCCAGCAGGCGGACAGGCCTCATGAACACTGAAGCTTTCTTT	CASRRTGLMNTEAFF
TRBD1	TRBV28	.	TRBJ2-1	TGTGCCAGCCGCCACGCCGGGACAGGGGGCTTTAGCTCCTACAATGAGCAGTTCTTC	CASRHAGTGGFSSYNEQFF
TRBD1	TRBV5-1	.	TRBJ2-4	TGCGCCAGCAGCTTGGTGGGGACAGGGGGCTTTCAGTACTTC	CASSLVGTGGFQYF
TRBD2	TRBV5-1	.	TRBJ2-3	TGCGCCAGCAGCTTGAGCGGGACCACAGATACGCAGTATTTT	CASSLSGTTDTQYF
.	TRBV30	.	TRBJ1-5	TGTGCCTGGAGTGTTAGACTCCTCGGTCATCAGCCCCAGCATTTT	CAWSVRLLGHQPQHF
TRBD2	TRBV4-2	.	TRBJ2-7	TGTGCCAGCAGCCAGAATCTAGCGGGACTTTACGAGCAGTACTTC	CASSQNLAGLYEQYF
.	TRBV28	.	TRBJ1-2	TGTGCCAGCAGTTTATTAGGCCAGGGAGGGGACTATGGCTACACCTTC	CASSLLGQGGDYGYTF
.	TRBV7-3	.	TRBJ2-7	TGTGCCAGCAGCTTAGTGGCAGGGGCGGGTGTCTCCTACGAGCAGTACTTC	CASSLVAGAGVSYEQYF
TRBD2	TRBV14	.	TRBJ2-1	TGTGCCAGCAGCCAAGCTCAGCCCCTTGAGACTAGCGGGAGGAGCGTAGACAATGAGCAGTTCTTC	CASSQAQPLETSGRSVDNEQFF
TRBD1	TRBV30	.	TRBJ1-6	TGTGCCTGGGACAGGGAGGGTTCACCCCTCCACTTT	CAWDREGSPLHF
.	TRBV7-9	.	TRBJ2-1	TGTGCCAGCAGTCGATCAGATTTGGGGCAGTTCTTC	CASSRSDLGQFF
TRBD1	TRBV29-1	.	TRBJ1-4	TGCAGCGTACAGGGGGCGGAGGAAAAACTGTTTTTT	CSVQGAEEKLFF
.	TRBV6-5	.	TRBJ2-3	TGTGCCAGTGGCCGTACGGGGAAGAGCACAGATACGCAGTATTTT	CASGRTGKSTDTQYF
.	TRBV29-1	.	TRBJ2-5	TGCAGCGTTGACCAAATGAGGGGTGAGACCCAGTACTTC	CSVDQMRGETQYF
TRBD1	TRBV6-1	once	TRBJ1-5	TGTGCCAGCAGTGCAACAGGGGAACCTAGTCAGCCCCAGCATTTT	CASSATGEPSQPQHF
.	TRBV2	.	TRBJ2-7	TGTGCCAGCAGCGCCGACACTAGGACCGAGCAGTACTTC	CASSADTRTEQYF
.	TRBV9	few	TRBJ1-1	TGTGCCAGCAGCCCCGGGACTAACACTGAAGCTTTCTTT	CASSPGTNTEAFF
TRBD1	TRBV30	.	TRBJ2-5	TGTGCCTGGAGTGGCCGGGACAGGGGGCGGGAGACCCAGTACTTC	CAWSGRDRGRETQYF
.	TRBV5-8	.	TRBJ2-1	TGTGCCAGCACAATGGTGGCGGCGGCGCGGCAGTTCTTC	CASTMVAAARQFF
.	TRBV10-3	.	TRBJ1-5	TGTGCCATCAGTGATCATGGTAGCAATCAGCCCCAGCATTTT	CAISDHGSNQPQHF
TRBD1	TRBV11-2	.	TRBJ1-2	TGTGCCAGCAGCTATCCTCGACAGGGAGGCTACACCTTC	CASSYPRQGGYTF
TRBD1	TRBV7-2	few	TRBJ1-6	TGTGCCAGCAGCTTAGGCACCGGGACAGCGCTCTATAATTCACCCCTCCACTTT	CASSLGTGTALYNSPLHF
TRBD1	TRBV27	.	TRBJ1-1	TGTGCCAGCAGGCGTCATGGACAGGCCAACACTGAAGCTTTCTTT	CASRRHGQANTEAFF
.	TRBV14	.	TRBJ1-2	TGTGCCAGCAGCCAAGTACCAGTCTATGGCTACACCTTC	CASSQVPVYGYTF
.	TRBV19	.	TRBJ1-2	TGTGCCAGTGGTTTGTCAGTAAAGACAGATGGCTACACCTTC	CASGLSVKTDGYTF
.	TRBV29-1	.	TRBJ2-2	TGCAGCGTTGCGTTTGGTACGAACACCGGGGAGCTGTTTTTT	CSVAFGTNTGELFF
.	TRBV28	.	TRBJ2-3	TGTGCCAGCAGTTTCCAGGGGACTCGCACGGATACGCAGTATTTT	CASSFQGTRTDTQYF
TRBD1	TRBV5-1	.	TRBJ1-6	TGCGCCAGCAGCTTGTCAGGACAGGGAGAACCCCTCCACTTT	CASSLSGQGEPLHF
.	TRBV29-1	.	TRBJ1-2	TGCAGCGTTGAGGGCGGAGGGGGCTACACCTTC	CSVEGGGGYTF
.	TRBV27	.	TRBJ1-2	TGTGCCAGCAGGCAAACCGGTAGTGCCGGGCATTTTTTTTATGGCTACACCTTC	CASRQTGSAGHFFYGYTF
.	TRBV18	.	TRBJ2-7	TGTGCCAGCTCACCACCGACGGGAGTATTCTACGAGCAGTACTTC	CASSPPTGVFYEQYF
.	TRBV28	.	TRBJ1-2	TGTGCCAGCACCGACTTGGGGTTTTATGGCTACACCTTC	CASTDLGFYGYTF
TRBD1	TRBV28	once	TRBJ2-7	TGTGCCAGCAGGTGGACAGGGAGCTCCTACGAGCAGTACTTC	CASRWTGSSYEQYF